Described below is a single T cell receptor (beta chain) sequence and its context. Its antigen remains unidentified. Repertoires were generated with immunoSEQ multiplex PCR, while TCRdb's copy carries only in-frame clones and drops some. Altogether some 170,000 clones are present, around nine tenths being singletons, with the ten largest covering 2.7%. The donors were in the 120-subject validation cohort, distinct from the roughly 720-subject first cohort. Germline V gene sequence: CDR1 SNHLY, CDR2 FYNNEI. After removal of 8 bases from V and 9 bases from J, the junction contained 8 bases not matched to a gene. The CDR3 runs to 13 residues. This entry is derived from a study of cytomegalovirus exposure and HLA in healthy donors. General study points: According to a subsequent analysis, TCR clusters from the first cohort were inclined to appear together in the 120 validation repertoires. The listing of 150 to 200 TCR beta chains classed them as cytomegalovirus-associated. In vitro assays verified that a few CMV-associated chains recognized CMV antigens specifically.

The clonotype comes from a man in his late teens or twenties in good health and CMV-seropositive. V is TRBV2 and J is TRBJ1-1; 11 bases agree with TRBD1. The sample consisted of PBMCs. CDR3 nucleotide sequence: TGTGCCAGCTCGTTTGGACAGGGGGCGCAAGCTTTCTTT. Protein product: CASSFGQGAQAFF.